This paragraph reports one T cell receptor (beta chain). This entry is derived from a study of blood T cell repertoires in COVID-19. Clones were read by immunoSEQ multiplex PCR, and TCRdb kept only the in-frame ones, dropping some. This sample has about 380,000 clones, with 85% found just once. This clonotype originated in a woman under 30 with acute or convalescent COVID-19. Source material: peripheral blood.

CDR3 in DNA: TGCAGCGTTGGTACCGGGACAGGAGGTTATGAGCAGTTCTTC. Translation: CSVGTGTGGYEQFF. The rearrangement joins TRBV29-1 to TRBJ2-1, with 8 nucleotides matching TRBD1. Germline trimming cut 4 bases from V and 8 bases from J; bases unmatched to any gene: 10. From germline, CDR1 is SQVTM and CDR2 ANQGSEA. This CDR3 contains 14 residues.